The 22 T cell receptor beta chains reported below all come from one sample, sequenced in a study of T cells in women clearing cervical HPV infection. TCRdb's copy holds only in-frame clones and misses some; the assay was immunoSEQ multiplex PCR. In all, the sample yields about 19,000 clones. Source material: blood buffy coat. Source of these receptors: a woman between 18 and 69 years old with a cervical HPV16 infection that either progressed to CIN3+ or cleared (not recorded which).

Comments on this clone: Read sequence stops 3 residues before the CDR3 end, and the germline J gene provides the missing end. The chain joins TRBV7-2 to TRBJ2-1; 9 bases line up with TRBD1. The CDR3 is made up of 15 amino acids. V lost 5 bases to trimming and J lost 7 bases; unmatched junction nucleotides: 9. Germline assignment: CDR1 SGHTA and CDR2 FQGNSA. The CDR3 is CASSGPGQGANEQFF. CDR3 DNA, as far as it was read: TGTGCCAGCAGCGGACCGGGACAGGGTGCTAATGAG.

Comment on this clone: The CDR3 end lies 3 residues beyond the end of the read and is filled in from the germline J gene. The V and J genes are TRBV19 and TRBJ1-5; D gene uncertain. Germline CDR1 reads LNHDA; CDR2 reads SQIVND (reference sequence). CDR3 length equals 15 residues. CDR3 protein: CASSTPTFPFDPQHF. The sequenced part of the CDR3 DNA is TGTGCCAGTAGTACTCCGACATTCCCTTTCGACCCC.

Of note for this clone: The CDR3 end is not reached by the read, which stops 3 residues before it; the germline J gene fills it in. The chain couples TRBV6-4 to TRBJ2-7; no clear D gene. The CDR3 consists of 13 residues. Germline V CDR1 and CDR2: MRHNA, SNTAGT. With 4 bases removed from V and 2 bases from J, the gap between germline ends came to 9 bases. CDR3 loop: CASSVPLPYEQYF. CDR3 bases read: TGTGCCAGCAGTGTACCGCTACCCTACGAG.

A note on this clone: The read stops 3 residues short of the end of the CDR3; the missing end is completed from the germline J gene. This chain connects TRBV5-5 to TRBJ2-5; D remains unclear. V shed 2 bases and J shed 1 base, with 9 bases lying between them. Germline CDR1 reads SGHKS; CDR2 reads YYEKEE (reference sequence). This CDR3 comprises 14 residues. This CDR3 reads CASSFWPGQETQYF. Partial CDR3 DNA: TGTGCCAGCAGCTTTTGGCCAGGCCAAGAGACC.

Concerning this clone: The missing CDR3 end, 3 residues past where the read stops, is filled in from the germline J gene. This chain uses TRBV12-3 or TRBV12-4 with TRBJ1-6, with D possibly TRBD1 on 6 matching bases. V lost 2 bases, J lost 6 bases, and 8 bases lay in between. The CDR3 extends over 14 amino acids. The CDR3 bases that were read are TGTGCCAGCAGTTTAAGAGGGGGTAATTCACCC. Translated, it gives CASSLRGGNSP. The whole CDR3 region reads CASSLRGGNSPLHF.

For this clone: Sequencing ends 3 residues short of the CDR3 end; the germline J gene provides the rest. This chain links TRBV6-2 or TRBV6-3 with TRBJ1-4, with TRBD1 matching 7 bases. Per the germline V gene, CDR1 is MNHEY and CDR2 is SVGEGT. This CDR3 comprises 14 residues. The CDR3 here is CASSSRDSGMKLFF. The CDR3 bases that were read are TGTGCCAGCAGCTCCCGGGACAGCGGCATGAAA.

CDR3 region: CASSGQDHVNGLFF. The CDR3 DNA, read in part, is TGCGCCAGCAGCGGACAAGATCATGTTAATGGG. The chain couples TRBV5-1 to TRBJ2-2, with D possibly being TRBD1 (5 bases). From the germline J gene comes the end of the CDR3, since the read stops 3 residues before it. The CDR3 extends over 14 amino acids. Germline CDR1 and CDR2: SGHRS and YFSETQ.

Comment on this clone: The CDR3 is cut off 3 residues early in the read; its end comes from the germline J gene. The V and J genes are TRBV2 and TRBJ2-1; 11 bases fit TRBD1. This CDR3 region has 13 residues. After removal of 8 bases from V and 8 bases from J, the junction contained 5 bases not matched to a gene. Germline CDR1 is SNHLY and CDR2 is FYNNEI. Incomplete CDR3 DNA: TGTGCCAGCGGACAGGGGGCGCAGGATGAG. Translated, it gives CASGQGAQDE. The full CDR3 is CASGQGAQDEQFF.

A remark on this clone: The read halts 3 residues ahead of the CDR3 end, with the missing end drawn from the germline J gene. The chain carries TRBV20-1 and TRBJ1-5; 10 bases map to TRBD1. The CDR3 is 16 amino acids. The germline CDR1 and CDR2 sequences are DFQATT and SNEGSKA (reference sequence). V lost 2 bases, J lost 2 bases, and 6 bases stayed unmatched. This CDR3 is CSARSTGGGGNQPQHF. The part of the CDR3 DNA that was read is TGCAGTGCTAGATCGACAGGGGGCGGGGGCAATCAGCCC.

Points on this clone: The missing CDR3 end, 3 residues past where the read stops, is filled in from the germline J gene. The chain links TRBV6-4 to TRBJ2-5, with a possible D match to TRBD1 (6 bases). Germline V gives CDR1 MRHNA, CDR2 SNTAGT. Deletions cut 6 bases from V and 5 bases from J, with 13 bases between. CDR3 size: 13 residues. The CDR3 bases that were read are TGTGCCAGCAGCAGGGGCCCGGGGGAGACC. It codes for CASSRGPGET. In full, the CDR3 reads CASSRGPGETQYF.

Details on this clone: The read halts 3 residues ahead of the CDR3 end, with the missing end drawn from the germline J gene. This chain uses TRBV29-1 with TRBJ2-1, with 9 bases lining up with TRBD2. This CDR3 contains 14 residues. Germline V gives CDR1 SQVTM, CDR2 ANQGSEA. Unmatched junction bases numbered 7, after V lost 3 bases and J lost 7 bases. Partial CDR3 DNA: TGCAGCGTTGATGGCGGGGGGGCTCGGAATGAG. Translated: CSVDGGGARNE. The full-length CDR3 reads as CSVDGGGARNEQFF.

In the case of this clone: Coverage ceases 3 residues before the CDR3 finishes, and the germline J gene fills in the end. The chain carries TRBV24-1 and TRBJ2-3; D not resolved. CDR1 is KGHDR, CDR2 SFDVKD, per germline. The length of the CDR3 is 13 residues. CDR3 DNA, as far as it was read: TGTGCCACCAGTGATTCTCCGGTGTTCGCG. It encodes CATSDSPVFA. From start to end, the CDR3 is CATSDSPVFAQYF.

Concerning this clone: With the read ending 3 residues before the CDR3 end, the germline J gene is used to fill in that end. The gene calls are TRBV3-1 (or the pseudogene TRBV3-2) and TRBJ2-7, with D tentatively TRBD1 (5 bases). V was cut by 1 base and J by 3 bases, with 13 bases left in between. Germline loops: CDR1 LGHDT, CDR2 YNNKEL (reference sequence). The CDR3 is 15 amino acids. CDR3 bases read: TGTGCCAGCAGCCAAGCCGGACACCGATACTACGAG. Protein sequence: CASSQAGHRYYE. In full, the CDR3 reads CASSQAGHRYYEQYF.

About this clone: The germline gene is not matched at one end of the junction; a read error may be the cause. The CDR3 protein is CTSIVPGQGDTQYF. Incomplete CDR3 DNA: TGCACCAGCATCGTCCCGGGACAGGGAGATACG. The chain couples TRBV10-1 to TRBJ2-3; the match to TRBD1 covers 9 bases. The DNA ends 3 residues before the CDR3 does, and the rest of the CDR3 is filled in from the germline J gene. Germline V gene sequence: CDR1 WNHNN, CDR2 SYGVQD (reference sequence). CDR3 length equals 14 residues.

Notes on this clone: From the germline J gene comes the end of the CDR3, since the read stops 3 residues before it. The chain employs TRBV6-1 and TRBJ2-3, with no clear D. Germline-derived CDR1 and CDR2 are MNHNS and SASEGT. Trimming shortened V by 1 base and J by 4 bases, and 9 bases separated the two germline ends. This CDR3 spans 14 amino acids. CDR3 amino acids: CASSEGSVADTQYF. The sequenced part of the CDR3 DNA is TGTGCCAGCAGTGAAGGATCAGTCGCAGATACG.

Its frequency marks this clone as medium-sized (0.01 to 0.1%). CDR3 loop: CASSLGTGGWNTGELFF. CDR3 DNA (partial): TGCGCCAGCAGCTTGGGAACAGGGGGCTGGAACACCGGGGAG. The V and J genes are TRBV5-1 and TRBJ2-2, with 9 bases that match TRBD1. The read ends 3 residues early relative to the CDR3; the germline J gene fills the gap. The CDR3 covers 17 residues. Unmatched junction bases numbered 4, after V lost 0 bases and J lost 1 base. From germline, CDR1 is SGHRS and CDR2 YFSETQ.

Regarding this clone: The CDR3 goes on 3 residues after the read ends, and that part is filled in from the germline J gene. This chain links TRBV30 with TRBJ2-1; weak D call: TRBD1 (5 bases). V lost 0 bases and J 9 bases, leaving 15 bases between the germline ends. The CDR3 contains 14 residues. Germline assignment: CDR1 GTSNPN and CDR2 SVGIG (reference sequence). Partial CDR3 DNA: TGTGCCTGGAGTGTTGGGGTGGGGCAAGGTGAG. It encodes CAWSVGVGQGE. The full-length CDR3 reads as CAWSVGVGQGEQFF.

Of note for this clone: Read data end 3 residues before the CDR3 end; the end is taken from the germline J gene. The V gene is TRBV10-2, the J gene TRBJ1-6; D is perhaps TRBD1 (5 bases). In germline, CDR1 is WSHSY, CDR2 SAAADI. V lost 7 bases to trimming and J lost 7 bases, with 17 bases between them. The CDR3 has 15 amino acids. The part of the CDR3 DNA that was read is TGCGCCAGCAAAAGCGAAGGGGCAGTCAATTCACCC. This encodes CASKSEGAVNSP. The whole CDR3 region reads CASKSEGAVNSPLHF.

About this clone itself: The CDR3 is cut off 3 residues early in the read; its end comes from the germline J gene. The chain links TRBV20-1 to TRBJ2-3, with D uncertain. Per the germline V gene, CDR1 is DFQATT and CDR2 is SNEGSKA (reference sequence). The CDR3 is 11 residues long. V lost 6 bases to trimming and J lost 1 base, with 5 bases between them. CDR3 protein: CSAQGTDTQYF. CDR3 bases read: TGCAGTGCCCAGGGCACAGATACG.

The sequenced CDR3 bases are TGTGCCAGCGAAGCGGGGACCGACAATGAG. This sequence encodes CASEAGTDNE. The CDR3 as a whole reads CASEAGTDNEQFF. V is TRBV7-6 and J is TRBJ2-1, with TRBD2 matching 7 bases. The CDR3 goes on 3 residues after the read ends, and that part is filled in from the germline J gene. CDR3 size: 13 residues. Trimming removed 8 bases from V and 5 bases from J; junction bases left unmatched: 6. Germline V lookup: CDR1 SGHVS, CDR2 FNYEAQ.

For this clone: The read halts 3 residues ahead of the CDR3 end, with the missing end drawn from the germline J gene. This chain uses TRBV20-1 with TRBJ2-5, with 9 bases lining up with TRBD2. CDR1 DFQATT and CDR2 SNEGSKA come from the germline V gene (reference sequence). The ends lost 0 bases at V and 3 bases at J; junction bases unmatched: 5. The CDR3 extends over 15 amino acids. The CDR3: CSARDPQRGEETQYF. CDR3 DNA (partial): TGCAGTGCTAGAGATCCCCAGCGGGGGGAAGAGACC.

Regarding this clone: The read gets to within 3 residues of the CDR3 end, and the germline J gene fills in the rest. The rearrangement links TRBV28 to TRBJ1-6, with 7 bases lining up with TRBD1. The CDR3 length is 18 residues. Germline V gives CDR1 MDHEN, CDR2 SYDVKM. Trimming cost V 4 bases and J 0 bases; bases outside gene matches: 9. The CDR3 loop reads CASSSLRDSNSYNSPLHF. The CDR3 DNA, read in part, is TGTGCCAGCAGTTCCCTGAGGGACAGTAACTCCTATAATTCACCC.